Below, one T cell receptor beta chain is given with its context. This sample was included in a study of PD-L1 blockade in urothelial cancer. Looking at the study overall: In terms of prior chemotherapy, patients had received 0 to 3 regimens. Researchers found blood samples held a median of roughly 140,000 T cells.

Clones were sequenced by immunoSEQ multiplex PCR, and TCRdb holds only the in-frame ones, with some missing. The sample holds more than 50,000 clones, approximately 80% seen once. The sample's time point: pretreatment peripheral blood. The CDR3 consists of 15 residues. V was cut by 5 bases and J by 7 bases, with 17 bases left in between. Germline V lookup: CDR1 LNHNV, CDR2 YYDKDF (reference sequence). The sequence came from a man aged 70-80 years with urothelial cancer. The specimen was PBMCs, collected around atezolizumab (anti-PD-L1) treatment. The rearrangement joins TRBV15 to TRBJ1-4, with a possible D match to TRBD1 (6 bases). CDR3 bases: TGTGCCACCAGCGGAAGAGGCGGGGGCGTTGAAAAACTGTTTTTT. Translated, it gives CATSGRGGGVEKLFF.